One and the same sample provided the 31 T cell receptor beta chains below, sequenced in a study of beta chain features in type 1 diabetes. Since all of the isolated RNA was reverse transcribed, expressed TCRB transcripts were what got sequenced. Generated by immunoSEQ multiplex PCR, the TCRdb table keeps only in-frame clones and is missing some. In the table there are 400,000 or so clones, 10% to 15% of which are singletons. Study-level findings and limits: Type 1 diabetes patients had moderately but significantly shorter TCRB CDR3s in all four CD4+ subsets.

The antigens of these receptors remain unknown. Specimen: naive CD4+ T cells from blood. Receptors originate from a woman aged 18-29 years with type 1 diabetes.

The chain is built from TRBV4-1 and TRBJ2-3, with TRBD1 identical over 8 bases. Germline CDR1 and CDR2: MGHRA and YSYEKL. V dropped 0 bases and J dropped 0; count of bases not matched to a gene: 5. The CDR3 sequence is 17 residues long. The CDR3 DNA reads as TGCGCCAGCAGCCAAGACCCCTGGACAGGGAGCACAGATACGCAGTATTTT. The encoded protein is CASSQDPWTGSTDTQYF.

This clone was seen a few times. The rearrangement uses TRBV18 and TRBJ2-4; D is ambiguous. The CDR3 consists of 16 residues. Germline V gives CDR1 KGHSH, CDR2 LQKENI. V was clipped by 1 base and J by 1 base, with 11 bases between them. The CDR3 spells CASSPQPTLAKNIQYF. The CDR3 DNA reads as TGTGCCAGCTCACCACAGCCCACGTTGGCCAAAAACATTCAGTACTTC.

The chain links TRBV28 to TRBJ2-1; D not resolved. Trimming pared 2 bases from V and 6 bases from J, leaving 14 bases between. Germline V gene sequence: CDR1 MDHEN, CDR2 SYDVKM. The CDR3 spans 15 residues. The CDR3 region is CASSLIFSRSNEQFF. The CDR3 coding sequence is TGTGCCAGCAGTTTAATTTTCTCCCGGAGCAATGAGCAGTTCTTC.

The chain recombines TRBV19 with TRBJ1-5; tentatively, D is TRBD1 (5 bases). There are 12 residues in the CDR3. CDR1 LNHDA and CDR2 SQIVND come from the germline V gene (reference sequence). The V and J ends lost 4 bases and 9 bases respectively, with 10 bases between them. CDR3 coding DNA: TGTGCCAGTAGTACTCAGGGACTGCCCCAGCATTTT. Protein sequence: CASSTQGLPQHF. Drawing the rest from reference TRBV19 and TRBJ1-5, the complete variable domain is DGGITQSPKYLFRKEGQNVTLSCEQNLNHDAMYWYRQDPGQGLRLIYYSQIVNDFQKGDIAEGYSVSREKKESFPLTVTSAQKNPTAFYLCASSTQGLPQHFGDGTRLSIL.

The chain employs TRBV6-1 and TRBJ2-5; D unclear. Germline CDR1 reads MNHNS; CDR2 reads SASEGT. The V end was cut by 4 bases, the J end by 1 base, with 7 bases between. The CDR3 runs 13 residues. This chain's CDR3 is CASSGHFQETQYF. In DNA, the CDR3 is TGTGCCAGCAGTGGACATTTCCAAGAGACCCAGTACTTC.

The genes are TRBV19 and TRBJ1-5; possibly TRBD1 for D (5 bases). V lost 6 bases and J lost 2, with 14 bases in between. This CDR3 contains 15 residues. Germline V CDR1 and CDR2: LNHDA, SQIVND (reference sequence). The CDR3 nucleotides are TGTGCCAGTAGGGACCAGGGTTTTGGCAATCAGCCCCAGCATTTT. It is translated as CASRDQGFGNQPQHF.

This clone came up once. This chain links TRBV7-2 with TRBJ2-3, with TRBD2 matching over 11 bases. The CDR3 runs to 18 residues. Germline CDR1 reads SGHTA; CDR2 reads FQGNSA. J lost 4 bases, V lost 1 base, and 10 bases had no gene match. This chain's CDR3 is CASSLVSAGTSGSDTQYF. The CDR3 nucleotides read TGTGCCAGCAGCTTAGTCTCGGCCGGGACTAGCGGCTCAGATACGCAGTATTTT.

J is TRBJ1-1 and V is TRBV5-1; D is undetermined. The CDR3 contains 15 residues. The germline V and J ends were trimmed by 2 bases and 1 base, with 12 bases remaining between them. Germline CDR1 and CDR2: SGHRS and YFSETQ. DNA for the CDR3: TGCGCCAGCAGCTTAGGAGGAGGCAGGAACACTGAAGCTTTCTTT. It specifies CASSLGGGRNTEAFF.

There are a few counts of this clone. The CDR3 is CASRDRPDYTEAFF. CDR3 DNA sequence: TGTGCCAGCAGAGACAGGCCGGATTACACTGAAGCTTTCTTT. This chain links TRBV6-5 with TRBJ1-1, with a possible D match to TRBD1 (6 bases). Trimming cost V 6 bases and J 3 bases, with 14 bases left between them. The CDR3 loop spans 14 amino acids. CDR1 and CDR2 from the germline V gene are MNHEY and SVGAGI.

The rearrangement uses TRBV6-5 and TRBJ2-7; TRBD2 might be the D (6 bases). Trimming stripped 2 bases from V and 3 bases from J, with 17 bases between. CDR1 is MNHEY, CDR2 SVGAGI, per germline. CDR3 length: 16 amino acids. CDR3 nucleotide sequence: TGTGCCAGCAGTTACAGGGAGGCCCCTCTAATCTACGAGCAGTACTTC. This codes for CASSYREAPLIYEQYF.

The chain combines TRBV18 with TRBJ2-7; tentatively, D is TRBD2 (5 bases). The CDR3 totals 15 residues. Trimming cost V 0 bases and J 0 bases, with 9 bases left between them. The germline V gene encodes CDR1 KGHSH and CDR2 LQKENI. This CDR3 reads CASSPPGGPSYEQYF. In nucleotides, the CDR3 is TGTGCCAGCTCACCACCCGGCGGGCCCTCCTACGAGCAGTACTTC.

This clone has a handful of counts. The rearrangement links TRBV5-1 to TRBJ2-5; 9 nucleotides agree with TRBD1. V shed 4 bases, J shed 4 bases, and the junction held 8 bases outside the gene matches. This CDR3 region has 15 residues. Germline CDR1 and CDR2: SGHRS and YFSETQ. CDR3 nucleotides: TGCGCCAGCAGCAAAATCCTACAGGGGGCAGAGACCCAGTACTTC. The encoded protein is CASSKILQGAETQYF. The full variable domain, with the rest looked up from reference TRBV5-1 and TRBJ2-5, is KAGVTQTPRYLIKTRGQQVTLSCSPISGHRSVSWYQQTPGQGLQFLFEYFSETQRNKGNFPGRFSGRQFSNSRSEMNVSTLELGDSALYLCASSKILQGAETQYFGPGTRLLVL.

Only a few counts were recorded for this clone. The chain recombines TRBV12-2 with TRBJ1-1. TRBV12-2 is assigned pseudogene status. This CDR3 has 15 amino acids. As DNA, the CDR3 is TGTGCAAGTCGCTTAGTAGCCTCCCGGAGCACTGAAGCTTTCTTT. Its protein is CASRLVASRSTEAFF.

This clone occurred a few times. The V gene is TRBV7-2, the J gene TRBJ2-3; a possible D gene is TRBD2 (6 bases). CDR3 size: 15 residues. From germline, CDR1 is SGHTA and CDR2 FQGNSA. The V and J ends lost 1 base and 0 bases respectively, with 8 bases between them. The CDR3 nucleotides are TGTGCCAGCAGCTTAGTGGGACTTAGCACAGATACGCAGTATTTT. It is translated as CASSLVGLSTDTQYF.

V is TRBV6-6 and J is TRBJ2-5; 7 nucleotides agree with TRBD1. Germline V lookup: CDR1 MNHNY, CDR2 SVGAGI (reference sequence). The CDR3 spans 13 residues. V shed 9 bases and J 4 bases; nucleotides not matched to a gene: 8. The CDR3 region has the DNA TGTGCCAGTGAGACAGGGTCCCGAGAGACCCAGTACTTC. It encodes CASETGSRETQYF.

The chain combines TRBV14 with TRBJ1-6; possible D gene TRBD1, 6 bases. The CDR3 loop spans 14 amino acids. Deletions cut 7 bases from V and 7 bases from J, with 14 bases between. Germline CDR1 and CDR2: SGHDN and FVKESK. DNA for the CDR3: TGTGCCAGCACCAAAAGGGGGGGGAATTCACCCCTCCACTTT. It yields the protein CASTKRGGNSPLHF.

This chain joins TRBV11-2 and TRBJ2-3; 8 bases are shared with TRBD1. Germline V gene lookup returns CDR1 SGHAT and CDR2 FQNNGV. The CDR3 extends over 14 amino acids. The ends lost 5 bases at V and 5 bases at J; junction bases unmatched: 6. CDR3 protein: CASSPGQGGDTQYF. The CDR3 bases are TGTGCCAGCAGCCCCGGACAGGGAGGAGATACGCAGTATTTT.

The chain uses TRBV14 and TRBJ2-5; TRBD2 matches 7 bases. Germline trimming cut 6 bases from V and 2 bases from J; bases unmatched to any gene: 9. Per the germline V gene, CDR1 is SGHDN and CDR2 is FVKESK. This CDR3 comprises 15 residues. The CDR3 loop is CASSRASGVQETQYF. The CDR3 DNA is TGTGCCAGCAGTCGGGCTAGCGGAGTTCAAGAGACCCAGTACTTC. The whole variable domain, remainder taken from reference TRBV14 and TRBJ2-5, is EAGVTQFPSHSVIEKGQTVTLRCDPISGHDNLYWYRRVMGKEIKFLLHFVKESKQDESGMPNNRFLAERTGGTYSTLKVQPAELEDSGVYFCASSRASGVQETQYFGPGTRLLVL.

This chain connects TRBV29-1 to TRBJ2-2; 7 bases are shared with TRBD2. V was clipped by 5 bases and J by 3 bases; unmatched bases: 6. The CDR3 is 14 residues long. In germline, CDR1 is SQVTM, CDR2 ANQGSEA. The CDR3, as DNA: TGCAGCGTTCGAGGGAGGGGCGACACCGGGGAGCTGTTTTTT. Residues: CSVRGRGDTGELFF.

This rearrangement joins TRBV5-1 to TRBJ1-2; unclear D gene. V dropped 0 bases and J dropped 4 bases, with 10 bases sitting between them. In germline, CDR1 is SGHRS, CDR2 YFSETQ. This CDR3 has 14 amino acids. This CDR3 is CASSLVAGSYGYTF. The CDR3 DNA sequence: TGCGCCAGCAGCTTGGTTGCCGGGTCCTATGGCTACACCTTC. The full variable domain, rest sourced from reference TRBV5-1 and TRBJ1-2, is KAGVTQTPRYLIKTRGQQVTLSCSPISGHRSVSWYQQTPGQGLQFLFEYFSETQRNKGNFPGRFSGRQFSNSRSEMNVSTLELGDSALYLCASSLVAGSYGYTFGSGTRLTVV.

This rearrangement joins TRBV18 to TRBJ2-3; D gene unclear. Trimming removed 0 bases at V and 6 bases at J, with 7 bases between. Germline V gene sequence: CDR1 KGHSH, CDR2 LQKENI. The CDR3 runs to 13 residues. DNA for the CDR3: TGTGCCAGCTCACCACCTTCGGAGGATACGCAGTATTTT. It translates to CASSPPSEDTQYF.

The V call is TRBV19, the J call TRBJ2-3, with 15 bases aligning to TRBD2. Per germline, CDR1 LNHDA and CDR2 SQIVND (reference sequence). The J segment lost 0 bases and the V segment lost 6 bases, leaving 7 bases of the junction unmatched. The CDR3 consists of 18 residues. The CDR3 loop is CASSPGLAGGFSTDTQYF. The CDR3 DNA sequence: TGTGCCAGTAGCCCGGGACTAGCGGGAGGTTTTAGCACAGATACGCAGTATTTT.

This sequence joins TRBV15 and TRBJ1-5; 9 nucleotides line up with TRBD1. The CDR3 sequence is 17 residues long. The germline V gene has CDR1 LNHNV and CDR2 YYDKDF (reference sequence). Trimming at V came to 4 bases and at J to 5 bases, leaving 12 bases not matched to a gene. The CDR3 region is CATSTKQGADLDQPQHF. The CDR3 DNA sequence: TGTGCCACCAGCACAAAACAGGGGGCGGATTTGGATCAGCCCCAGCATTTT.

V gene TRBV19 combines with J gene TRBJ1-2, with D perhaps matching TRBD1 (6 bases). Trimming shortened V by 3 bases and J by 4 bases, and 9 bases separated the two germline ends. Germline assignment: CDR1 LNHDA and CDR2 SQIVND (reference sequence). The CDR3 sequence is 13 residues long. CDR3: CASSMRTVYGYTF. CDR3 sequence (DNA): TGTGCCAGTAGTATGCGGACAGTCTATGGCTACACCTTC.

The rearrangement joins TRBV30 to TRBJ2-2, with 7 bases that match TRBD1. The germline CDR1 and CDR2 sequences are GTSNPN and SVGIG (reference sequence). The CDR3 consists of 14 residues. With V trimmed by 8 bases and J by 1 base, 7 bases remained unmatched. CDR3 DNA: TGTGCCGAAAGGGGGCTCTTGAACACCGGGGAGCTGTTTTTT. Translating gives CAERGLLNTGELFF.

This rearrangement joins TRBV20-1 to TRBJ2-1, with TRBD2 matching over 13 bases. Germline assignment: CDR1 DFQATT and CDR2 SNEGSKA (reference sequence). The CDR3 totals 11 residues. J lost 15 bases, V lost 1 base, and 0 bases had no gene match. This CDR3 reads CSARGLAGGFF. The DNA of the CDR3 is TGCAGTGCTAGAGGACTAGCGGGAGGGTTCTTC.

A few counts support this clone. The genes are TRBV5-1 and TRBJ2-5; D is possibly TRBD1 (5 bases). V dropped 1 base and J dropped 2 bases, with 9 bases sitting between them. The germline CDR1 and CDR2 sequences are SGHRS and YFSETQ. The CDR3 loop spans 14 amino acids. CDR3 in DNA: TGCGCCAGCAGCTTGCGGCAGGGACAAGAGACCCAGTACTTC. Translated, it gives CASSLRQGQETQYF.

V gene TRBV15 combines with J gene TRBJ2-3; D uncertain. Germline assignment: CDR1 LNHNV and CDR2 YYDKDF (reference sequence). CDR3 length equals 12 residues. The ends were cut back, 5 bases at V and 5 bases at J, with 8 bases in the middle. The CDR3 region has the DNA TGTGCCACCAGCCCCTCGTTAGATACGCAGTATTTT. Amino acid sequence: CATSPSLDTQYF.

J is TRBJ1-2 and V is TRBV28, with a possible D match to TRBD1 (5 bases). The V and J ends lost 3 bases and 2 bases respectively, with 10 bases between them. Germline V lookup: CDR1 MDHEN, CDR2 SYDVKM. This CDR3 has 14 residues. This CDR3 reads CASSFGAENYGYTF. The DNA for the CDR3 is TGTGCCAGCAGTTTTGGGGCGGAAAACTATGGCTACACCTTC.

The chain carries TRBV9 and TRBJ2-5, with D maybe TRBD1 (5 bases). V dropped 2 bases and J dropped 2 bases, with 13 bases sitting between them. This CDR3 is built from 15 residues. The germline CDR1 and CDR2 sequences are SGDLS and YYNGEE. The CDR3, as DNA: TGTGCCAGCAGCGTTCTGGCAGGGTGGCAAGAGACCCAGTACTTC. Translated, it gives CASSVLAGWQETQYF.

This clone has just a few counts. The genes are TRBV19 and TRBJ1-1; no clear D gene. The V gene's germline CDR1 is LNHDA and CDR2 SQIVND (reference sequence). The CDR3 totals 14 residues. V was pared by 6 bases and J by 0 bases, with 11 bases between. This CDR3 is CASSGEAVNTEAFF. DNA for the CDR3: TGTGCCAGTAGCGGGGAGGCGGTGAACACTGAAGCTTTCTTT.